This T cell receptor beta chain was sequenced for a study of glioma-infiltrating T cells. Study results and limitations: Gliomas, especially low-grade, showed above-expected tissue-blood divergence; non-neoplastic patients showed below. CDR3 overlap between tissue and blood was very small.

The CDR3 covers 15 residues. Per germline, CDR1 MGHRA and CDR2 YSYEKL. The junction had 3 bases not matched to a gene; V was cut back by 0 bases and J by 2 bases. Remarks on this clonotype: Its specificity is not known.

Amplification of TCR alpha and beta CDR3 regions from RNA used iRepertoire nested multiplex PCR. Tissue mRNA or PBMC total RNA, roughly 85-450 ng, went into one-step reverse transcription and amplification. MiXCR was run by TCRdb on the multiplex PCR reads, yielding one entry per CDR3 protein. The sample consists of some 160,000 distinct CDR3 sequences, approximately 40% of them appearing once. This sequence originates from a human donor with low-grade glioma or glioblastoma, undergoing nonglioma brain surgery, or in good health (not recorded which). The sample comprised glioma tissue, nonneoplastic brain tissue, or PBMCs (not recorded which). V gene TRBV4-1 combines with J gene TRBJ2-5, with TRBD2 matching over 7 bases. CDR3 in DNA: TGCGCCAGCAGCCAAGAAGTGCGGGGGCAAGAGACCCAGTACTTC. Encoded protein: CASSQEVRGQETQYF.